Listed here are 16 T cell receptor beta chains from one sample, sequenced in a study of OX40 agonist ivuxolimab in advanced cancers. Some clones are missing from TCRdb's copy, which holds only in-frame ones; the method was immunoSEQ multiplex PCR. The sample has 100,000 to 140,000 clones, 80% to 95% seen once; the top ten hold about 1.2%. Sequenced here: CD4+ or CD8+ T cells sorted from blood, sampled in a trial of the OX40 agonist ivuxolimab. The receptors shown here come from an adult with an advanced solid tumor such as melanoma, head and neck, liver or kidney cancer.

The rearrangement uses TRBV9 and TRBJ2-1; D remains unclear. The CDR3 is made up of 14 amino acids. The germline V gene encodes CDR1 SGDLS and CDR2 YYNGEE. Trimming pared 0 bases from V and 8 bases from J, leaving 12 bases between. This CDR3 reads CASSVDLVSDEQFF. In DNA form, the CDR3 reads TGTGCCAGCAGCGTAGACCTAGTATCGGATGAGCAGTTCTTC.

This sequence joins TRBV28 and TRBJ2-1; TRBD2 matches at 8 bases. This CDR3 spans 19 amino acids. After removal of 4 bases from V and 0 bases from J, the junction contained 14 bases not matched to a gene. Per the germline V gene, CDR1 is MDHEN and CDR2 is SYDVKM. The CDR3 region has the DNA TGTGCCAGCAGTTCACCAGCGGGAGACCGATTGAGCTCCTACAATGAGCAGTTCTTC. Amino acid sequence: CASSSPAGDRLSSYNEQFF.

The genes are TRBV30 and TRBJ1-2; weak D call: TRBD1 (5 bases). V dropped 4 bases and J dropped 3 bases, with 12 bases sitting between them. Germline V CDR1 and CDR2: GTSNPN, SVGIG (reference sequence). This CDR3 is 13 amino acids long. The CDR3 DNA reads as TGTGCCTGGACCGAGGGGAGGCACTATGGCTACACCTTC. The encoded protein is CAWTEGRHYGYTF.

The gene calls are TRBV2 and TRBJ2-5; 7 positions match TRBD2. V was pared by 6 bases and J by 3 bases, with 10 bases of the junction left unmatched. Germline lookup yields CDR1 SNHLY and CDR2 FYNNEI. This CDR3 is 15 amino acids long. The CDR3 here is CASRFGGSVEETQYF. DNA for the CDR3: TGTGCCAGCAGGTTTGGCGGGAGTGTTGAAGAGACCCAGTACTTC.

The chain employs TRBV5-4 and TRBJ1-1; TRBD1 is a possible D gene (6 bases). The ends were cut back, 0 bases at V and 7 bases at J, with 13 bases in the middle. This CDR3 is 14 amino acids long. The germline V gene encodes CDR1 SGHNT and CDR2 YYREEE (reference sequence). CDR3 in DNA: TGTGCCAGCAGCTTGGGGCAGGGGTATGGTGAAGCTTTCTTT. Translated, it gives CASSLGQGYGEAFF. The variable domain in full, with the rest retrieved from reference TRBV5-4 and TRBJ1-1, is ETGVTQSPTHLIKTRGQQVTLRCSSQSGHNTVSWYQQALGQGPQFIFQYYREEENGRGNFPPRFSGLQFPNYSSELNVNALELDDSALYLCASSLGQGYGEAFFGQGTRLTVV.

The chain recombines TRBV10-3 with TRBJ2-7, with D tentatively TRBD2 (6 bases). Germline assignment: CDR1 ENHRY and CDR2 SYGVKD. V was trimmed by 6 bases and J by 5 bases, leaving 17 bases between them. The CDR3 consists of 14 residues. The CDR3 region is CAIRTGLTAHEQYF. The DNA of the CDR3 is TGTGCCATCAGAACGGGACTCACCGCCCACGAGCAGTACTTC.

The V call is TRBV9, the J call TRBJ2-7; a weak D match, TRBD1 (7 bases). This CDR3 contains 15 residues. V was shortened by 3 bases and J by 7 bases, with 20 bases between the two germline ends. Germline CDR1 reads SGDLS; CDR2 reads YYNGEE. CDR3 residues: CASSAGQARGEEQYF. Here the CDR3 DNA reads TGTGCCAGCAGCGCCGGACAGGCACGCGGGGAAGAGCAGTACTTC.

The chain couples TRBV6-5 to TRBJ2-2; weak D call: TRBD1 (5 bases). V was clipped by 4 bases and J by 4 bases, with 7 bases between them. Germline V gene lookup returns CDR1 MNHEY and CDR2 SVGAGI. The CDR3 is 13 residues long. CDR3 amino acids: CASSLTGTGELFF. The CDR3 nucleotides read TGTGCCAGCAGTTTAACAGGCACCGGGGAGCTGTTTTTT.

The chain uses TRBV5-1 and TRBJ2-6; no clear D. CDR3 length equals 15 residues. Germline V gives CDR1 SGHRS, CDR2 YFSETQ. V was shortened by 7 bases and J by 4 bases, with 15 bases between the two germline ends. DNA for the CDR3: TGCGCCAGCTACCCGGGCGCGAGAGGGGCCAACGTCCTGACTTTC. The encoded protein is CASYPGARGANVLTF.

The chain combines TRBV7-6 with TRBJ2-1; 10 bases fit TRBD2. The germline V gene encodes CDR1 SGHVS and CDR2 FNYEAQ. The trim removed 3 bases at V and 9 bases at J, leaving 11 bases unmatched. The CDR3 has 16 amino acids. CDR3 coding DNA: TGTGCCAGCAGCTTGGCCCCTAGCGGGAGCATGGGTGAGCAGTTCTTC. Translating it yields CASSLAPSGSMGEQFF.

J is TRBJ1-2 and V is TRBV27; D gene uncertain. The CDR3 length is 15 residues. V gave up 5 bases and J gave up 5 bases, with 18 bases separating them. Germline V gene sequence: CDR1 MNHEY, CDR2 SMNVEV (reference sequence). CDR3 region: CASSISPLDAYGYTF. CDR3 DNA: TGTGCCAGCAGTATTTCTCCGCTCGACGCTTATGGCTACACCTTC.

J is TRBJ2-3 and V is TRBV9; the match to TRBD2 covers 8 bases. Germline values: CDR1 SGDLS, CDR2 YYNGEE. The CDR3 runs to 16 residues. The V gene end was trimmed by 3 bases and the J gene end by 4 bases; junction bases not matched to a gene: 10. Here the CDR3 reads CASSAFGGTSSDTQYF. The CDR3 DNA reads as TGTGCCAGCAGCGCCTTCGGGGGGACTAGTTCAGATACGCAGTATTTT. The full variable domain, its missing parts supplied by reference TRBV9 and TRBJ2-3, is DSGVTQTPKHLITATGQRVTLRCSPRSGDLSVYWYQQSLDQGLQFLIQYYNGEERAKGNILERFSAQQFPDLHSELNLSSLELGDSALYFCASSAFGGTSSDTQYFGPGTRLTVL.

The chain links TRBV5-8 to TRBJ1-1, with D perhaps matching TRBD1 (6 bases). CDR1 and CDR2 from the germline V gene are SGHTS and YDEGEE. The length of the CDR3 is 15 residues. The V end was cut by 0 bases, the J end by 7 bases, with 16 bases between. In DNA, the CDR3 is TGTGCCAGCAGCTTGGCTGGGGTAGTGACAGGTGAAGCTTTCTTT. This gives the protein CASSLAGVVTGEAFF.

The V and J genes are TRBV27 and TRBJ2-7; 10 bases line up with TRBD2. The CDR3 has 15 amino acids. With 4 bases clipped from V and 13 bases from J, the junction kept 16 bases outside the gene matches. Germline loops: CDR1 MNHEY, CDR2 SMNVEV (reference sequence). CDR3 protein: CASSSTSSGRKVEYF. In DNA, the CDR3 is TGTGCCAGCAGTTCGACGTCTAGCGGGAGAAAGGTCGAATACTTC.

J is TRBJ1-1 and V is TRBV6-5, with D perhaps matching TRBD1 (6 bases). Germline V lookup: CDR1 MNHEY, CDR2 SVGAGI. Between the trimmed V and J ends, which lost 7 bases and 11 bases, there was a span of 17 bases. The length of the CDR3 is 12 residues. The CDR3 DNA is TGTGCCAGCACCGGACAGAGGAAGAAGGCTTTCTTT. Residues: CASTGQRKKAFF.

The chain has TRBV11-3 and TRBJ2-3; no firm D call. The CDR3 contains 15 residues. The V and J ends lost 1 base and 1 base respectively, with 9 bases between them. Germline V gives CDR1 SGHNT, CDR2 YENEEA. CDR3 in amino acids: CASSLGTEGTDTQYF. In DNA, the CDR3 is TGTGCCAGCAGCTTAGGTACCGAAGGCACAGATACGCAGTATTTT.